The entry below gives a single T cell receptor beta chain sequence along with its context. Trimming stripped 2 bases from V and 5 bases from J, with 13 bases between. Per the germline V gene, CDR1 is SGHVS and CDR2 is FNYEAQ. The CDR3 spans 14 residues. Sequenced by immunoSEQ multiplex PCR; TCRdb stores in-frame clones only, minus some. Here the sample spans approximately 37,000 clones, 75% to 90% being singletons. These data belong to a study of T cell changes during pregnancy in multiple sclerosis. The sample in question was CD4+ T cells from peripheral blood mononuclear cells, obtained in the first trimester of pregnancy. The TCR was taken from a female donor with multiple sclerosis, enrolled in a pregnancy study. The rearrangement uses TRBV7-6 and TRBJ2-7; D unclear. As DNA, the CDR3 is TGTGCCAGCAGCTTAACGTCGGCGACAAACGAGCAGTACTTC. Its protein is CASSLTSATNEQYF.